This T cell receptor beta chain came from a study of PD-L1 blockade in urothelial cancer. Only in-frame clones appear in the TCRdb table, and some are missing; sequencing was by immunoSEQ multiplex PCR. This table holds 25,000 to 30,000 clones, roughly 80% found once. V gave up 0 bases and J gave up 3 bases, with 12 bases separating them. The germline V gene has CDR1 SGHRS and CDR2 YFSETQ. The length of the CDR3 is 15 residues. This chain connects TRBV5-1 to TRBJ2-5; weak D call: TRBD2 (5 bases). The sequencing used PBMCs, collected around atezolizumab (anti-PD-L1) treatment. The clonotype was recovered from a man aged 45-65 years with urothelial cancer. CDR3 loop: CASSLGRGWEETQYF. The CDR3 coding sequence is TGCGCCAGCAGCTTGGGGCGCGGGTGGGAAGAGACCCAGTACTTC. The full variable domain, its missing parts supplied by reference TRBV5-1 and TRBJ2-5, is KAGVTQTPRYLIKTRGQQVTLSCSPISGHRSVSWYQQTPGQGLQFLFEYFSETQRNKGNFPGRFSGRQFSNSRSEMNVSTLELGDSALYLCASSLGRGWEETQYFGPGTRLLVL.